The 25 T cell receptor beta chains given below trace back to one sample, sequenced in a study of T cells after yellow fever vaccination. Using its own MiXCR run on the 5' RACE reads, TCRdb lists one record per CDR3 protein. The sample lists just under 600,000 distinct CDR3 sequences; roughly 14% were seen once. The source material was PBMCs, sampled on the day of the yellow fever booster vaccination. Receptors were obtained from a man between 25 and 39 years old who received the YFV17D yellow fever vaccine.

The chain combines TRBV29-1 with TRBJ2-1; maybe TRBD2 (6 bases). This CDR3 has 14 residues. Trimming removed 3 bases from V and 2 bases from J, with 11 bases in between. CDR1 and CDR2 (germline): SQVTM, ANQGSEA. This CDR3 reads CSVEGGGPYNEQFF. The CDR3 DNA sequence: TGCAGCGTTGAGGGCGGAGGGCCCTACAATGAGCAGTTCTTC.

This chain uses TRBV3-1 with TRBJ2-4, with 16 bases that match TRBD2. Looked up from germline, CDR1 is LGHDT and CDR2 is YNNKEL (reference sequence). The CDR3 consists of 16 residues. The junction had 1 base not matched to a gene; V was cut back by 0 bases and J by 8 bases. The CDR3 sequence is CASSQDGTSGRDIQYF. CDR3 sequence (DNA): TGTGCCAGCAGCCAAGATGGGACTAGCGGGAGGGACATTCAGTACTTC.

This clonotype has just a few counts. The junction departs from germline at one end; a sequencing error may be responsible. The genes are TRBV25-1 and TRBJ2-2; D remains ambiguous. The CDR3 extends over 14 amino acids. Germline CDR1 is MGHDK and CDR2 is SYGVNS. The CDR3 reads CASCDIANTGELFF. CDR3 DNA sequence: TGTGCCAGCTGTGACATCGCGAACACCGGGGAGCTGTTTTTT.

The J gene is TRBJ2-5, the V gene TRBV7-8, with 7 nucleotides matching TRBD1. Germline V gene sequence: CDR1 SGHVS, CDR2 FQNEAQ. Trimming removed 5 bases from V and 1 base from J; junction bases left unmatched: 7. This CDR3 contains 15 residues. The chain's CDR3 is CASSQRQGIQETQYF. The CDR3 coding sequence is TGTGCCAGCAGCCAACGACAGGGTATCCAAGAGACCCAGTACTTC.

The rearrangement uses TRBV2 and TRBJ1-5; tentatively, D is TRBD1 (5 bases). Deletions cut 2 bases from V and 0 bases from J, with 11 bases between. This CDR3 is built from 16 residues. CDR1 is SNHLY, CDR2 FYNNEI, per germline. CDR3 protein: CASSEYGGGSNQPQHF. Written as DNA, the CDR3 is TGTGCCAGCAGTGAATACGGGGGAGGTAGCAATCAGCCCCAGCATTTT.

CDR3 bases: TGCGCCAGCAGCCGCCGACCCCAGCATTTT. Its translation: CASSRRPQHF. The chain is built from TRBV23-1 and TRBJ1-5; D ambiguous. TRBV23-1 is given ORF status, its function remaining uncertain. This CDR3 has 10 residues. V gave up 6 bases and J gave up 10 bases, with 7 bases separating them.

The rearrangement uses TRBV19 and TRBJ2-3; D call uncertain. This CDR3 comprises 15 residues. The V gene's germline CDR1 is LNHDA and CDR2 SQIVND (reference sequence). V lost 6 bases, J lost 1 base, and 14 bases lay in between. The CDR3 loop is CASSNLPTGTDTQYF. DNA for the CDR3: TGTGCCAGTAGCAACCTGCCTACAGGCACAGATACGCAGTATTTT.

J is TRBJ2-5 and V is TRBV20-1; D might be TRBD2 (7 bases). Trimming shortened V by 1 base and J by 3 bases, and 9 bases separated the two germline ends. CDR1 and CDR2 (germline): DFQATT, SNEGSKA (reference sequence). This CDR3 has 13 amino acids. CDR3 sequence: CSARVGGEETQYF. CDR3 nucleotide sequence: TGCAGTGCTAGAGTAGGGGGGGAAGAGACCCAGTACTTC.

This clonotype occurred many times. The rearrangement links TRBV5-1 to TRBJ2-1, with 13 bases that match TRBD2. The CDR3 covers 15 residues. Losses at the gene ends were 3 bases for V and 9 bases for J; bases not matched to a gene: 6. Per germline, CDR1 SGHRS and CDR2 YFSETQ. Written as DNA, the CDR3 is TGCGCCAGCAGCTACCGGACTAGCGGGAGTGCTGAGCAGTTCTTC. Translating it yields CASSYRTSGSAEQFF.

This clonotype was counted only a few times. The chain employs TRBV6-1 and TRBJ2-7; D call uncertain. Trimming stripped 4 bases from V and 1 base from J, with 11 bases between. The CDR3 runs 14 residues. CDR1 and CDR2 (germline): MNHNS, SASEGT. CDR3 sequence: CASSVRTLSYEQYF. CDR3 nucleotides: TGTGCCAGCAGTGTGAGGACGTTATCCTACGAGCAGTACTTC.

This chain uses TRBV19 with TRBJ1-1; D gene unclear. Germline loops: CDR1 LNHDA, CDR2 SQIVND (reference sequence). The V end was cut by 1 base, the J end by 5 bases, with 11 bases between. The CDR3 is 14 amino acids. The CDR3 region has the DNA TGTGCCAGTAGTATAGTGGCTGGAAGTACTGAAGCTTTCTTT. Residues: CASSIVAGSTEAFF.

This chain uses TRBV6-5 with TRBJ2-7, with D hard to call. Deletions cut 5 bases from V and 12 bases from J, with 14 bases between. This CDR3 spans 11 amino acids. The germline gives CDR1 MNHEY, CDR2 SVGAGI. CDR3 sequence reads: CASSDGSLLYF. The CDR3 DNA sequence: TGTGCCAGCAGTGACGGGTCCCTGCTGTACTTC.

This clonotype was seen a few times. The rearrangement links TRBV19 to TRBJ1-5, with a tentative D call TRBD1 (5 bases). Germline V gives CDR1 LNHDA, CDR2 SQIVND (reference sequence). The CDR3 loop spans 13 amino acids. V dropped 6 bases and J dropped 5 bases, with 11 bases sitting between them. The CDR3 region is CASRKTEDQPQHF. In DNA, the CDR3 is TGTGCCAGTAGAAAGACAGAAGATCAGCCCCAGCATTTT.

The chain has TRBV6-2 or TRBV6-3 and TRBJ2-1; D remains ambiguous. This CDR3 is built from 16 residues. Looked up from germline, CDR1 is MNHEY and CDR2 is SVGEGT. Trimming shortened V by 6 bases and J by 0 bases, and 15 bases separated the two germline ends. The CDR3 nucleotides are TGTGCCAGCAGGGCCCCTAGGAAGAGCTCCTACAATGAGCAGTTCTTC. Translated, it gives CASRAPRKSSYNEQFF.

This clonotype was detected many times. The J gene is TRBJ2-1, the V gene TRBV10-3, with D hard to call. The CDR3 has 12 amino acids. The germline V and J ends were trimmed by 2 bases and 5 bases, with 4 bases remaining between them. Germline-derived CDR1 and CDR2 are ENHRY and SYGVKD. CDR3 coding DNA: TGTGCCATCAGTGAGACCAACAATGAGCAGTTCTTC. Its translation: CAISETNNEQFF.

V and J are TRBV9 and TRBJ2-3; a possible D gene is TRBD2 (5 bases). Trimming removed 2 bases at V and 6 bases at J, with 7 bases between. Germline assignment: CDR1 SGDLS and CDR2 YYNGEE. The CDR3 covers 12 residues. The CDR3 loop reads CASSVWEDTQYF. CDR3 in DNA: TGTGCCAGCAGCGTTTGGGAGGATACGCAGTATTTT.

This clonotype was seen a few times. The chain combines TRBV7-8 with TRBJ2-7; no reliable D call. The CDR3 has 15 residues. Trimming cost V 3 bases and J 3 bases, with 15 bases left between them. Germline V gene data show CDR1 as SGHVS and CDR2 as FQNEAQ. The CDR3 sequence: CASSFDPPEIYEQYF. For the CDR3, the DNA is TGTGCCAGCAGCTTTGACCCCCCAGAGATCTACGAGCAGTACTTC.

The gene calls are TRBV12-3 or TRBV12-4 and TRBJ2-7, with TRBD1 identical over 8 bases. This CDR3 has 14 amino acids. V gave up 2 bases and J gave up 5 bases; unmatched junction bases: 5. The CDR3 loop is CASSLPNRGDEQYF. The DNA of the CDR3 is TGTGCCAGCAGTTTACCGAACAGGGGGGACGAGCAGTACTTC.

This clonotype has just a few counts. J is TRBJ1-2 and V is TRBV3-1, with D hard to call. V lost 1 base and J 3 bases, leaving 9 bases between the germline ends. The CDR3 sequence is 14 residues long. Germline CDR1 and CDR2: LGHDT and YNNKEL (reference sequence). CDR3 region: CASSQVSSDYGYTF. As DNA, the CDR3 is TGTGCCAGCAGCCAAGTATCCAGCGACTATGGCTACACCTTC.

A few counts support this clonotype. The chain couples TRBV19 to TRBJ2-2; a weak D match, TRBD2 (6 bases). CDR3 length: 13 amino acids. Per germline, CDR1 LNHDA and CDR2 SQIVND (reference sequence). V was trimmed by 9 bases and J by 4 bases, leaving 12 bases between them. Written as DNA, the CDR3 is TGTGCCAGCAGTTCGGGACTCACCGGGGAGCTGTTTTTT. As protein: CASSSGLTGELFF. Full variable domain (missing parts from reference TRBV19 and TRBJ2-2): DGGITQSPKYLFRKEGQNVTLSCEQNLNHDAMYWYRQDPGQGLRLIYYSQIVNDFQKGDIAEGYSVSREKKESFPLTVTSAQKNPTAFYLCASSSGLTGELFFGEGSRLTVL.

The CDR3, as DNA: TGCGCCAGCAGCGGGTCAAGACAGGGGGATTACAATGAGCAGTTCTTC. It codes for CASSGSRQGDYNEQFF. This chain uses TRBV5-1 with TRBJ2-1, with 9 nucleotides matching TRBD1. The CDR3 length is 16 residues. Unmatched junction bases numbered 9, after V lost 4 bases and J lost 4 bases. CDR1 and CDR2 from the germline V gene are SGHRS and YFSETQ.

This clonotype occurred a few times. The gene calls are TRBV20-1 and TRBJ2-7, with D possibly being TRBD1 or TRBD2 (6 bases each). Germline V gene sequence: CDR1 DFQATT, CDR2 SNEGSKA (reference sequence). The V end was cut by 6 bases, the J end by 2 bases, with 11 bases between. The CDR3 loop spans 12 amino acids. This CDR3 reads CSAPRGPYEQYF. Here the CDR3 DNA reads TGCAGTGCCCCCCGGGGGCCCTACGAGCAGTACTTC.

This clonotype was seen a single time. Compared with germline, one end of the junction differs, possibly owing to a read error. The chain uses TRBV9 and TRBJ2-5; TRBD2 is a possible D gene (6 bases). The germline CDR1 and CDR2 sequences are SGDLS and YYNGEE. The CDR3 length is 14 residues. The chain's CDR3 is CTSSVGGIGETQYF. In DNA, the CDR3 is TGTACCAGCAGCGTAGGAGGGATTGGGGAGACCCAGTACTTC.

This clonotype was seen more than once but under ten times. This chain joins TRBV12-3 or TRBV12-4 and TRBJ2-2; possibly TRBD1 or TRBD2 for D (5 bases each). This CDR3 region has 19 residues. Trimming shortened V by 6 bases and J by 0 bases, and 23 bases separated the two germline ends. CDR3 amino acids: CASSSPGPIILSNTGELFF. The CDR3 bases are TGTGCCAGCAGCTCCCCGGGACCAATTATACTATCGAACACCGGGGAGCTGTTTTTT.

Only a few counts were recorded for this clonotype. The V gene is TRBV5-1, the J gene TRBJ2-7; D is perhaps TRBD1 or TRBD2 (5 bases each). CDR1 SGHRS and CDR2 YFSETQ come from the germline V gene. Trimming took off 4 bases at V and 0 bases at J, with 14 bases between the two ends. This CDR3 is 15 amino acids long. CDR3 DNA sequence: TGCGCCAGCAGCGTGGATGGGACCACCTCCTACGAGCAGTACTTC. Its protein is CASSVDGTTSYEQYF.